The subject of this entry is one T cell receptor (beta chain). A sample-barcoded 5' primer and a J-beta primer mix were used in a second PCR of about 7 to 11 cycles. Carrying 12 random nucleotides, a template-switch adaptor labeled each individual cDNA molecule. One entry per CDR3 protein results from TCRdb running MiXCR on the 5' RACE reads. This table has fewer than 2,000,000 distinct CDR3 sequences, around 36% appearing once. Researchers report isolating at least 7 million PBMCs per sample. These data come from a study of blood T cells in healthy people across ages. Unmatched junction bases numbered 14, after V lost 5 bases and J lost 4 bases. This CDR3 spans 17 amino acids. Germline assignment: CDR1 MDHEN and CDR2 SYDVKM.

What was sequenced was blood. V usage is TRBV28 and J usage is TRBJ2-5; TRBD1 matches 9 bases. The sequence was obtained from a woman aged 25 to 39 in good health. The CDR3 loop is CASSPASGTGLRETQYF. The CDR3 DNA sequence: TGTGCCAGCAGTCCTGCCTCCGGGACAGGGTTACGAGAGACCCAGTACTTC.